A single sample is the source of the 21 T cell receptor beta chains below, sequenced in a study of blood T cell repertoires in COVID-19. Profiled with immunoSEQ multiplex PCR; TCRdb holds only in-frame clones, not every one. This sample carries tens of thousands of clones, over 70% of them seen once, and the ten largest clones take approximately 2.5%. The specimen sequenced was peripheral blood. These TCRs come from a man older than 75 with active or convalescent COVID-19.

The gene calls are TRBV3-1 (or the pseudogene TRBV3-2) and TRBJ2-7; D may be TRBD1 or TRBD2 (6 bases each). Germline V lookup: CDR1 LGHDT, CDR2 YNNKEL (reference sequence). The CDR3 spans 14 residues. The V end was cut by 4 bases, the J end by 1 base, with 11 bases between. CDR3 bases: TGTGCCAGCAGCCGAGAGGGGGGTTCCTACGAGCAGTACTTC. Translation gives CASSREGGSYEQYF.

The chain recombines TRBV6-2 or TRBV6-3 with TRBJ1-5; D is perhaps TRBD1 (5 bases). CDR3 length: 15 residues. Germline V gives CDR1 MNHEY, CDR2 SVGEGT. V dropped 4 bases and J dropped 4 bases, with 14 bases sitting between them. Written as DNA, the CDR3 is TGTGCCAGCAGTTCGACAGCGCTTGGGAATCAGCCCCAGCATTTT. This sequence encodes CASSSTALGNQPQHF.

This clone was counted a single time. This CDR3 reads CSVAGGVGTDTQYF. In DNA, the CDR3 is TGCAGCGTTGCTGGGGGCGTGGGCACAGATACGCAGTATTTT. The J gene is TRBJ2-3, the V gene TRBV29-1, with a weak D call TRBD1 (6 bases). Germline values: CDR1 SQVTM, CDR2 ANQGSEA. The CDR3 covers 14 residues. Trimming removed 4 bases at V and 1 base at J, with 12 bases between.

In its sample, this clone was seen a few times. This chain links TRBV5-1 with TRBJ2-2, with 8 bases aligning to TRBD1. The CDR3 totals 15 residues. Per germline, CDR1 SGHRS and CDR2 YFSETQ. Trimming cost V 4 bases and J 4 bases; bases outside gene matches: 6. The CDR3 reads CASSLIGQGTGELFF. The CDR3 DNA follows: TGCGCCAGCAGCCTTATTGGACAGGGCACCGGGGAGCTGTTTTTT.

The chain has TRBV28 and TRBJ2-7, with TRBD2 matching over 10 bases. The CDR3 is 15 residues long. Trimming took 1 base from V and 5 from J; bases not matched to a gene: 5. Germline loops: CDR1 MDHEN, CDR2 SYDVKM. CDR3 protein: CASSLSLAGVNEQYF. CDR3 sequence (DNA): TGTGCCAGCAGTTTATCTCTAGCGGGAGTTAACGAGCAGTACTTC.

This chain connects TRBV7-2 to TRBJ2-7; 10 nucleotides align to TRBD2. V was pared by 5 bases and J by 6 bases, with 7 bases of the junction left unmatched. The CDR3 is 14 residues long. Per the germline V gene, CDR1 is SGHTA and CDR2 is FQGNSA. CDR3 amino acids: CASSPLLAGAEQYF. The CDR3 DNA sequence: TGTGCCAGCAGCCCCCTCCTAGCGGGAGCCGAGCAGTACTTC.

This sequence joins TRBV30 and TRBJ1-4; the D is unclear. CDR3 length: 12 amino acids. Germline V lookup: CDR1 GTSNPN, CDR2 SVGIG (reference sequence). V lost 0 bases and J lost 8, with 7 bases in between. The CDR3 nucleotides are TGTGCCTGGAGTGTCCGAGGGGAAAAACTGTTTTTT. This gives the protein CAWSVRGEKLFF. Looking up the rest from reference TRBV30 and TRBJ1-4 gives the full variable domain: SQTIHQWPATLVQPVGSPLSLECTVEGTSNPNLYWYRQAAGRGLQLLFYSVGIGQISSEVPQNLSASRPQDRQFILSSKKLLLSDSGFYLCAWSVRGEKLFFGSGTQLSVL.

In DNA, the CDR3 is TGTGCCACCGCGTTGACTAGCGCCCTCGGGGAGACCCAGTACTTC. Encoded protein: CATALTSALGETQYF. The chain joins TRBV10-3 to TRBJ2-5; TRBD2 aligns across 8 bases. This CDR3 has 15 amino acids. In germline, CDR1 is ENHRY, CDR2 SYGVKD. V was clipped by 10 bases and J by 5 bases; unmatched bases: 15.

This chain uses TRBV19 with TRBJ1-4, with 9 bases identical to TRBD1. J lost 2 bases, V lost 7 bases, and 5 bases had no gene match. Looked up from germline, CDR1 is LNHDA and CDR2 is SQIVND (reference sequence). This CDR3 is 15 amino acids long. In DNA form, the CDR3 reads TGTGCCAGTAAGGGACAGGGAGCGACTAATGAAAAACTGTTTTTT. This gives the protein CASKGQGATNEKLFF.

J is TRBJ2-2 and V is TRBV12-5; perhaps TRBD2 as D (5 bases). The germline V gene encodes CDR1 LGHNT and CDR2 FRNRAP. Trimming took 0 bases from V and 6 from J, leaving 8 bases between them. The length of the CDR3 is 14 residues. The CDR3 region is CASGLVAVSGELFF. The CDR3 bases are TGTGCTAGTGGTTTGGTAGCGGTCTCCGGGGAGCTGTTTTTT.

V usage is TRBV5-4 and J usage is TRBJ2-5, with D possibly TRBD2 on 6 matching bases. Germline V lookup: CDR1 SGHNT, CDR2 YYREEE (reference sequence). V lost 2 bases to trimming and J lost 1 base, with 12 bases between them. The CDR3 contains 15 residues. CDR3 nucleotides: TGTGCCAGCAGCTTCGGCGGGGCACTCCAAGAGACCCAGTACTTC. Amino acid sequence: CASSFGGALQETQYF.

The chain recombines TRBV25-1 with TRBJ1-4; 10 nucleotides line up with TRBD1. The CDR3 covers 14 residues. Germline V CDR1 and CDR2: MGHDK, SYGVNS. The V segment lost 6 bases and the J segment 6 bases; nucleotides outside the gene matches: 4. The CDR3 nucleotides read TGTGCCAGCAGCTTGGGACAGGGGCATGAAAAACTGTTTTTT. This sequence encodes CASSLGQGHEKLFF.

The J gene is TRBJ2-7, the V gene TRBV11-2, with 9 bases aligning to TRBD1. V dropped 2 bases and J dropped 6; count of bases not matched to a gene: 8. Germline CDR1 SGHAT, CDR2 FQNNGV. This CDR3 has 15 amino acids. CDR3 bases: TGTGCCAGCAGCTTATTAGGGACAGGGCCGGGCGAGCAGTACTTC. It is translated as CASSLLGTGPGEQYF.

The chain employs TRBV21-1 and TRBJ2-7; the DNA was not compared with TRBD2, the D call given in the table. TRBV21-1 is marked as a pseudogene. This CDR3 has 16 amino acids. This CDR3 is CASSKKDSGNSYEQYF. The CDR3 DNA follows: TGTGCCAGCAGCAAAAAGGATAGCGGGAACTCCTACGAGCAGTACTTC.

V usage is TRBV5-6 and J usage is TRBJ2-3; D uncertain. V lost 0 bases and J 4 bases, leaving 15 bases between the germline ends. Per the germline V gene, CDR1 is SGHDT and CDR2 is YYEEEE. This CDR3 has 16 residues. The DNA of the CDR3 is TGTGCCAGCAGCTTGGGCCCCTTACGGGTGGCAGATACGCAGTATTTT. The encoded protein is CASSLGPLRVADTQYF.

A few counts support this clone. The V and J genes are TRBV11-2 and TRBJ2-1; TRBD2 matches 8 bases. CDR3 size: 16 residues. Germline CDR1 SGHAT, CDR2 FQNNGV. V shed 5 bases and J 6 bases; nucleotides not matched to a gene: 12. In nucleotides, the CDR3 is TGTGCCAGCAGCGCTCGGGTGGCGGGAGGAACCAATGAGCAGTTCTTC. This gives the protein CASSARVAGGTNEQFF.

The chain recombines TRBV10-3 with TRBJ2-7, with a tentative D call TRBD1 (5 bases). Germline V gene sequence: CDR1 ENHRY, CDR2 SYGVKD. Trimming took off 5 bases at V and 2 bases at J, with 13 bases between the two ends. The CDR3 extends over 14 amino acids. As DNA, the CDR3 is TGTGCCATCAGTACTCCAGGGCTGACCTACGAGCAGTACTTC. It codes for CAISTPGLTYEQYF.

A note on this clone: At one boundary the junction diverges from the germline segment, which might be a read error. This chain connects TRBV6-2 or TRBV6-3 to TRBJ1-5; perhaps TRBD1 as D (5 bases). CDR3 size: 12 residues. Germline CDR1 MNHEY, CDR2 SVGEGT. The CDR3 loop is CASSQSGDRRYF. In DNA, the CDR3 is TGTGCCAGCAGCCAATCGGGGGACCGCCGGTATTTT.

The V call is TRBV5-4, the J call TRBJ2-7; TRBD1 is a possible D gene (6 bases). The germline gives CDR1 SGHNT, CDR2 YYREEE (reference sequence). V lost 5 bases to trimming and J lost 2 bases, with 17 bases between them. CDR3 length equals 15 residues. The CDR3 bases are TGTGCCAGCAGTTTTGACAGGCAGACCGCCTACGAGCAGTACTTC. This encodes CASSFDRQTAYEQYF.

This chain uses TRBV10-1 with TRBJ1-1; 10 bases match TRBD1. The CDR3 runs to 15 residues. Trimming at V came to 0 bases and at J to 5 bases, leaving 3 bases not matched to a gene. The V gene's germline CDR1 is WNHNN and CDR2 SYGVQD (reference sequence). The CDR3 coding sequence is TGCGCCAGCAGTGAGTCGGGACAGGGGATGACTGAAGCTTTCTTT. Translating it yields CASSESGQGMTEAFF.

This clone was observed a handful of times. The J gene is TRBJ1-5, the V gene TRBV10-2; TRBD1 agrees at 8 bases. The CDR3 extends over 14 amino acids. The junction had 7 bases not matched to a gene; V was cut back by 5 bases and J by 7 bases. Germline V lookup: CDR1 WSHSY, CDR2 SAAADI. The CDR3 loop is CASSMDRVVQPQHF. CDR3 nucleotide sequence: TGCGCCAGCAGTATGGACAGGGTTGTCCAGCCCCAGCATTTT.